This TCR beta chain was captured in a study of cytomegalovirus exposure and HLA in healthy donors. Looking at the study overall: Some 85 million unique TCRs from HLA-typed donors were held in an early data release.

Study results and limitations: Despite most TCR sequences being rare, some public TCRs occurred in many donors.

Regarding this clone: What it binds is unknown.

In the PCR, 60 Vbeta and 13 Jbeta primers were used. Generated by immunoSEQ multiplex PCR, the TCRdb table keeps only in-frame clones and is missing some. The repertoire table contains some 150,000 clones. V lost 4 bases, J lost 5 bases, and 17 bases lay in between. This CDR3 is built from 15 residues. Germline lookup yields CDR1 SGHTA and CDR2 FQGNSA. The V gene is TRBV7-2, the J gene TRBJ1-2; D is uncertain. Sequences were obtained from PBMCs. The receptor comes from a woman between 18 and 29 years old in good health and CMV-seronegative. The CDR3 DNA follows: TGTGCCAGCAGCTACTTCGGGGAGAGGATGTATGGCTACACCTTC. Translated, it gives CASSYFGERMYGYTF.